These 28 T cell receptor beta chains originate from one sample sequenced in a study of T-cell memory formation after mild COVID-19. Via MiXCR, TCRdb re-called the 5' RACE reads, giving one row per CDR3 protein. The table lists over 350,000 distinct CDR3 sequences, approximately 25% of them singletons. The sequenced material came from PBMCs or a T cell subset sorted from them (not recorded which). These receptors were taken from an adult woman who had mild COVID-19 (a few samples of this study predate the infection). Cell type and time point are not known.

The rearrangement joins TRBV20-1 to TRBJ1-6, with unresolved D. Trimming stripped 1 base from V and 1 base from J, with 14 bases between. Looked up from germline, CDR1 is DFQATT and CDR2 is SNEGSKA (reference sequence). This CDR3 spans 17 amino acids. CDR3 region: CSARVATAGSYNSPLHF. The CDR3 coding sequence is TGCAGTGCTAGAGTAGCAACCGCCGGGTCCTATAATTCACCCCTCCACTTT.

This clonotype was detected a few times. The rearrangement links TRBV6-5 to TRBJ1-1; D gene ambiguous. The CDR3 consists of 17 residues. In germline, CDR1 is MNHEY, CDR2 SVGAGI. Trimming removed 4 bases at V and 7 bases at J, with 25 bases between. The DNA of the CDR3 is TGTGCCAGCAGTTCCATCCCCCGGGCCTTTAAGGATGGTGAAGCTTTCTTT. It codes for CASSSIPRAFKDGEAFF.

The chain combines TRBV5-1 with TRBJ1-2, with 7 bases identical to TRBD1. V dropped 3 bases and J dropped 4; count of bases not matched to a gene: 6. This CDR3 is built from 14 residues. The germline V gene encodes CDR1 SGHRS and CDR2 YFSETQ. CDR3 sequence: CASSSLTGSYGYTF. The CDR3, as DNA: TGCGCCAGCAGCTCCCTGACAGGGAGCTATGGCTACACCTTC.

The chain recombines TRBV5-4 with TRBJ2-7; 11 nucleotides match TRBD2. This CDR3 region has 16 residues. V was clipped by 4 bases and J by 6 bases; unmatched bases: 12. CDR1 and CDR2 from the germline V gene are SGHNT and YYREEE (reference sequence). CDR3 nucleotides: TGTGCCAGCAGCCCCGTAACTAGCGGGAGTTTGTCCGAGCAGTACTTC. Translation: CASSPVTSGSLSEQYF.

In this sample, this clonotype turned up a few times. The chain couples TRBV19 to TRBJ2-7, with D tentatively TRBD1 or TRBD2 (5 bases each). The CDR3 length is 13 residues. Trimming left V 8 bases short and J 5 bases short, with 16 bases between. Germline V gene sequence: CDR1 LNHDA, CDR2 SQIVND (reference sequence). The CDR3 DNA reads as TGTGCCAGTTGGGGCGGGTACGGCCACGAGCAGTACTTC. It codes for CASWGGYGHEQYF.

This clonotype was seen at least ten times. The chain carries TRBV5-1 and TRBJ2-5; D call uncertain. Deletions cut 0 bases from V and 3 bases from J, with 12 bases between. The V gene's germline CDR1 is SGHRS and CDR2 YFSETQ. The CDR3 spans 15 residues. The CDR3 DNA reads as TGCGCCAGCAGCTTGGGGCGGTCTGTGAAAGAGACCCAGTACTTC. Translating it yields CASSLGRSVKETQYF.

This clonotype was found a few times. The V call is TRBV15, the J call TRBJ2-1; TRBD2 agrees at 7 bases. The CDR3 consists of 20 residues. Trimming at V came to 1 base and at J to 6 bases, leaving 21 bases not matched to a gene. CDR1 and CDR2 (germline): LNHNV, YYDKDF (reference sequence). CDR3 DNA: TGTGCCACCAGCAGAGGTTTAGTGGGAGGGCTAGTTGGGGGATTCAATGAGCAGTTCTTC. This gives the protein CATSRGLVGGLVGGFNEQFF.

This sequence joins TRBV4-2 and TRBJ2-4; D is possibly TRBD2 (5 bases). The CDR3 length is 12 residues. Trimming stripped 3 bases from V and 14 bases from J, with 14 bases between. Germline assignment: CDR1 LGHNA and CDR2 YNFKEQ. DNA of the CDR3: TGTGCCAGCAGCCATTTTGGGAGACGGGAGTACTTC. The encoded protein is CASSHFGRREYF.

The genes are TRBV25-1 and TRBJ1-2; a weak D match, TRBD1 (5 bases). Per the germline V gene, CDR1 is MGHDK and CDR2 is SYGVNS. There are 13 residues in the CDR3. Trimming took off 2 bases at V and 4 bases at J, with 8 bases between the two ends. The CDR3 DNA is TGTGCCAGCAGTGAACCGGGACGCTATGGCTACACCTTC. As protein: CASSEPGRYGYTF.

This clonotype has ten or more counts. The chain recombines TRBV20-1 with TRBJ1-5, with D tentatively TRBD1 (6 bases). CDR3 length: 15 amino acids. The V end lost 2 bases, the J end lost 3 bases, and 14 bases lay between the germline ends. Germline V gene lookup returns CDR1 DFQATT and CDR2 SNEGSKA (reference sequence). For the CDR3, the DNA is TGCAGTGCTAGACCTATGACAGGCCTCAATCAGCCCCAGCATTTT. This translates into CSARPMTGLNQPQHF.

This clonotype was detected only a few times. The V gene is TRBV20-1, the J gene TRBJ2-1; 10 bases fit TRBD2. The length of the CDR3 is 13 residues. The germline gives CDR1 DFQATT, CDR2 SNEGSKA (reference sequence). The junction had 3 bases not matched to a gene; V was cut back by 3 bases and J by 7 bases. The CDR3 sequence is CSARKLAGNEQFF. The CDR3 DNA follows: TGCAGTGCTAGGAAACTAGCGGGGAATGAGCAGTTCTTC.

This clonotype was found a few times. This chain uses TRBV11-2 with TRBJ2-7; possible D gene TRBD1, 6 bases. CDR1 and CDR2 from the germline V gene are SGHAT and FQNNGV. The CDR3 runs to 15 residues. V was clipped by 1 base and J by 12 bases, with 22 bases between them. This CDR3 reads CASSLGETDRLPGYF. CDR3 in DNA: TGTGCCAGCAGCTTAGGAGAAACGGACAGACTGCCGGGGTACTTC.

This clonotype was picked up a small number of times. This rearrangement joins TRBV19 to TRBJ2-7; D call uncertain. The germline V gene encodes CDR1 LNHDA and CDR2 SQIVND (reference sequence). The CDR3 is made up of 13 amino acids. The germline V and J ends were trimmed by 5 bases and 3 bases, with 11 bases remaining between them. The CDR3 loop reads CASSLRPDYEQYF. The CDR3 bases are TGTGCCAGTAGTCTCAGGCCCGACTACGAGCAGTACTTC.

This clonotype was seen a handful of times. This chain connects TRBV5-5 to TRBJ2-6, with D maybe TRBD2 (5 bases). There are 18 residues in the CDR3. Trimming removed 3 bases from V and 1 base from J, with 17 bases in between. Germline-derived CDR1 and CDR2 are SGHKS and YYEKEE (reference sequence). CDR3 sequence (DNA): TGTGCCAGCAGCTCCCCCCCGGGGAAAATTTCTGGGGCCAACGTCCTGACTTTC. Its protein is CASSSPPGKISGANVLTF.

V gene TRBV30 combines with J gene TRBJ1-1; D gene ambiguous. Trimming cost V 3 bases and J 1 base, with 9 bases left between them. This CDR3 has 13 residues. CDR1 and CDR2 (germline): GTSNPN, SVGIG (reference sequence). The DNA for the CDR3 is TGTGCCTGGAGCTTTACAGCGAACACTGAAGCTTTCTTT. This sequence encodes CAWSFTANTEAFF.

This clonotype was detected ten times or more. The chain uses TRBV7-2 and TRBJ1-2, with D possibly matching TRBD1 (6 bases). Trimming took 1 base from V and 0 from J, leaving 12 bases between them. This CDR3 region has 16 residues. In germline, CDR1 is SGHTA, CDR2 FQGNSA. As DNA, the CDR3 is TGTGCCAGCAGCTTAGGGTCCCCAGGGGCTAACTATGGCTACACCTTC. Amino acids: CASSLGSPGANYGYTF.

The table lists this clonotype with a few counts. The rearrangement links TRBV12-3 or TRBV12-4 to TRBJ2-3, with 9 bases aligning to TRBD2. CDR3 length equals 16 residues. The V segment lost 2 bases and the J segment 4 bases; nucleotides outside the gene matches: 7. Here the CDR3 reads CASSLIAGGPPDTQYF. CDR3 in DNA: TGTGCCAGCAGTTTAATTGCGGGGGGGCCCCCAGATACGCAGTATTTT.

In this sample, this clonotype turned up a few times. This chain joins TRBV7-2 and TRBJ1-1, with D perhaps TRBD1 (6 bases). The germline V and J ends were trimmed by 4 bases and 0 bases, with 12 bases remaining between them. This CDR3 spans 15 amino acids. Germline V gives CDR1 SGHTA, CDR2 FQGNSA. The CDR3 DNA reads as TGTGCCAGCAGCTCTACGGACAGCTTGAACACTGAAGCTTTCTTT. Its translation is CASSSTDSLNTEAFF.

This clonotype came up a few times. The chain couples TRBV15 to TRBJ2-7; no definite D call. The germline CDR1 and CDR2 sequences are LNHNV and YYDKDF (reference sequence). This CDR3 is 14 amino acids long. V was cut by 0 bases and J by 9 bases, with 15 bases left in between. The CDR3, as DNA: TGTGCCACCAGCAGAGATCAGGCCTTGGCAGTGCAGTACTTC. This gives the protein CATSRDQALAVQYF.

This clonotype was seen only a few times. The J gene is TRBJ2-7, the V gene TRBV27; 10 nucleotides line up with TRBD2. J gave up 2 bases and V 0 bases, and 4 bases lay outside the gene matches. The CDR3 spans 16 residues. Germline V lookup: CDR1 MNHEY, CDR2 SMNVEV (reference sequence). CDR3 loop: CASSLSSAGGPYEQYF. CDR3 nucleotides: TGTGCCAGCAGTTTATCTTCAGCGGGAGGGCCCTACGAGCAGTACTTC.

The J gene is TRBJ2-3, the V gene TRBV25-1; D is ambiguous. CDR3 length: 13 amino acids. Germline-derived CDR1 and CDR2 are MGHDK and SYGVNS. V lost 7 bases and J lost 2, with 10 bases in between. The CDR3 loop reads CASNGGITDTQYF. The CDR3 DNA reads as TGTGCCAGCAATGGCGGAATCACAGATACGCAGTATTTT.

This clonotype was found a few times. The rearrangement links TRBV20-1 to TRBJ2-7; D is perhaps TRBD2 (6 bases). This CDR3 contains 13 residues. CDR1 DFQATT and CDR2 SNEGSKA come from the germline V gene (reference sequence). V was clipped by 5 bases and J by 2 bases, with 13 bases between them. CDR3 sequence reads: CSACGTQTYEQYF. CDR3 nucleotide sequence: TGCAGTGCTTGCGGGACGCAGACCTACGAGCAGTACTTC.

The V gene is TRBV12-3 or TRBV12-4, the J gene TRBJ1-2; TRBD1 matches at 10 bases. CDR3 length: 14 residues. The V and J ends lost 6 bases and 8 bases, in that order; junction bases with no gene match: 9. CDR3: CASSRAGTGDGYTF. The CDR3 region has the DNA TGTGCCAGCAGCCGCGCCGGGACAGGGGACGGCTACACCTTC.

The chain couples TRBV30 to TRBJ1-1; D is ambiguous. Trimming shortened V by 3 bases and J by 8 bases, and 10 bases separated the two germline ends. Germline V lookup: CDR1 GTSNPN, CDR2 SVGIG (reference sequence). This CDR3 region has 11 residues. The DNA for the CDR3 is TGTGCCTGGAGGTTTCGGCAGGAAGCTTTCTTT. Its protein is CAWRFRQEAFF. The variable domain in full, with the rest retrieved from reference TRBV30 and TRBJ1-1, is SQTIHQWPATLVQPVGSPLSLECTVEGTSNPNLYWYRQAAGRGLQLLFYSVGIGQISSEVPQNLSASRPQDRQFILSSKKLLLSDSGFYLCAWRFRQEAFFGQGTRLTVV.

This clonotype was observed once. The rearrangement links TRBV12-3 or TRBV12-4 to TRBJ2-3; 7 bases fit TRBD2. Germline trimming cut 3 bases from V and 3 bases from J; bases unmatched to any gene: 12. The CDR3 is made up of 17 amino acids. The CDR3 loop is CASSFRLADERTDTQYF. In DNA, the CDR3 is TGTGCCAGCAGTTTTAGGCTAGCGGACGAGAGGACAGATACGCAGTATTTT.

This clonotype was observed a few times. This sequence joins TRBV5-1 and TRBJ2-7, with 9 nucleotides matching TRBD1. Germline CDR1 SGHRS, CDR2 YFSETQ. V dropped 0 bases and J dropped 5; count of bases not matched to a gene: 6. The CDR3 is 15 residues long. CDR3 nucleotides: TGCGCCAGCAGCTTGGGACAGGGGGGTTCTGACGAGCAGTACTTC. Protein sequence: CASSLGQGGSDEQYF.

The chain combines TRBV9 with TRBJ2-3; perhaps TRBD2 as D (6 bases). V lost 0 bases to trimming and J lost 0 bases, with 11 bases between them. Germline V gene lookup returns CDR1 SGDLS and CDR2 YYNGEE. The CDR3 is 16 residues long. In DNA form, the CDR3 reads TGTGCCAGCAGCGTAGCTCCGGGGGTGAGCACAGATACGCAGTATTTT. The encoded protein is CASSVAPGVSTDTQYF.

This clonotype has just a few counts. The chain combines TRBV11-3 with TRBJ1-5; D is uncertain. CDR3 length: 13 amino acids. Germline V gene data show CDR1 as SGHNT and CDR2 as YENEEA. The V gene lost 1 base and the J gene lost 6 bases, with 7 bases spanning the gap. CDR3 sequence reads: CASSLATGQPQHF. In DNA form, the CDR3 reads TGTGCCAGCAGCTTAGCAACGGGTCAGCCCCAGCATTTT.